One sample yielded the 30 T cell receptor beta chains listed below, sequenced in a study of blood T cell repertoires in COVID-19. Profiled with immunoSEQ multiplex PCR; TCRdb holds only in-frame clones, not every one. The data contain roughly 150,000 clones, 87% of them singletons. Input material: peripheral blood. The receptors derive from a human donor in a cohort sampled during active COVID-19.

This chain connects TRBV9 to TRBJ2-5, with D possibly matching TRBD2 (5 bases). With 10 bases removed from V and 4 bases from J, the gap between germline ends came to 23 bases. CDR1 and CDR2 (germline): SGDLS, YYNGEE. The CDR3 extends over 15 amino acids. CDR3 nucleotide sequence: TGTGCCTCCAGCGTAGGTCCCGGAGAGGGAGAGACCCAGTACTTC. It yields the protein CASSVGPGEGETQYF.

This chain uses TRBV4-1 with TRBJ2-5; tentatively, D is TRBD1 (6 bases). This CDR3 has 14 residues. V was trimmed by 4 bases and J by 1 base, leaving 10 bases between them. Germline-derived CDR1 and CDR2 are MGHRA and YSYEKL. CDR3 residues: CASSLDRFQETQYF. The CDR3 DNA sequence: TGCGCCAGCAGCCTTGACAGGTTCCAAGAGACCCAGTACTTC.

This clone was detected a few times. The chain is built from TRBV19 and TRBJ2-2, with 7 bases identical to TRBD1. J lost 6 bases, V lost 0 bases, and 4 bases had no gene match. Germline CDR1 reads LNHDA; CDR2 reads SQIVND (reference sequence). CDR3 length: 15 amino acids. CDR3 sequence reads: CASSIDRGSAGELFF. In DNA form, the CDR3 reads TGTGCCAGTAGTATAGACAGGGGGAGTGCCGGGGAGCTGTTTTTT. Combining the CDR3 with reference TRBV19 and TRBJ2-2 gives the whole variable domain DGGITQSPKYLFRKEGQNVTLSCEQNLNHDAMYWYRQDPGQGLRLIYYSQIVNDFQKGDIAEGYSVSREKKESFPLTVTSAQKNPTAFYLCASSIDRGSAGELFFGEGSRLTVL.

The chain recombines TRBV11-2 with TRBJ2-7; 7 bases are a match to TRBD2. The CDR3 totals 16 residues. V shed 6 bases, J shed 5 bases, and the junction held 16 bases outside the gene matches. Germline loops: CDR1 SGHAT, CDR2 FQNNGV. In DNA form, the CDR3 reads TGTGCCAGCAGGACATGGGGGGGACCAAGGTTCCACGAGCAGTACTTC. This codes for CASRTWGGPRFHEQYF.

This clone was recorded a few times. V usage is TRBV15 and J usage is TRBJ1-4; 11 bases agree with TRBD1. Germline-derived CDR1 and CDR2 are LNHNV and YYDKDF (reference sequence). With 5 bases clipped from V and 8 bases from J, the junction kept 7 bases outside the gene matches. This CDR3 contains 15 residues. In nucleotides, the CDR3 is TGTGCCACCAGCGCAAGGACAGGGGGCAAGGAAAAACTGTTTTTT. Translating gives CATSARTGGKEKLFF.

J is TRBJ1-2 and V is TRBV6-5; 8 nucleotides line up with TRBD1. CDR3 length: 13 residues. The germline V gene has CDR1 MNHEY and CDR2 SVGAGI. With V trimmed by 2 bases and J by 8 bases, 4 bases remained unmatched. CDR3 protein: CASSYTGGRGYTF. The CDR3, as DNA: TGTGCCAGCAGTTACACAGGGGGACGGGGCTACACCTTC.

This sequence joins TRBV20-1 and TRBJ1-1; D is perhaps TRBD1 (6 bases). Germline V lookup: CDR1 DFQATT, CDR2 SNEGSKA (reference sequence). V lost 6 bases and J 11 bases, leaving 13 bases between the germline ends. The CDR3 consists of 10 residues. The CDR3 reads CSAHRVKAFF. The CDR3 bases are TGCAGTGCACACAGGGTGAAGGCTTTCTTT.

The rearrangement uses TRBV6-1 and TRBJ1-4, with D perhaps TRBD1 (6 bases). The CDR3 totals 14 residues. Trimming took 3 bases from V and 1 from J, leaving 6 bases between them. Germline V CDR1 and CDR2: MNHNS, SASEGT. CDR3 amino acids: CASSDRGTNEKLFF. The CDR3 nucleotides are TGTGCCAGCAGTGACAGGGGAACTAATGAAAAACTGTTTTTT.

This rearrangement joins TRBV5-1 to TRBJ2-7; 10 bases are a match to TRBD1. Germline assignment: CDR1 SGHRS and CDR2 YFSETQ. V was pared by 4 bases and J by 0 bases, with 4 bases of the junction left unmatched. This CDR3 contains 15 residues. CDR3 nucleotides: TGCGCCAGCAGCCTCCGGACAGGGGGCTCCTACGAGCAGTACTTC. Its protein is CASSLRTGGSYEQYF.

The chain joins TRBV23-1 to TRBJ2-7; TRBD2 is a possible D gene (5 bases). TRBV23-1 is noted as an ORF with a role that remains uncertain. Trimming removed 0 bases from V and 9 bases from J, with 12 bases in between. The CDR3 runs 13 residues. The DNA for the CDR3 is TGCGCCAGCAGTCAATCACGGCGAAGCGGGCAGTACTTC. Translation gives CASSQSRRSGQYF.

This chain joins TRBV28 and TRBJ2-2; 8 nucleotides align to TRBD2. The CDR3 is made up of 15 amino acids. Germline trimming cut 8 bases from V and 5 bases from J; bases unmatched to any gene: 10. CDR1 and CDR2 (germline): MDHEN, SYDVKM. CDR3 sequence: CASRGAGVGTGELFF. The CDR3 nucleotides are TGTGCCAGCCGCGGAGCGGGAGTGGGGACCGGGGAGCTGTTTTTT.

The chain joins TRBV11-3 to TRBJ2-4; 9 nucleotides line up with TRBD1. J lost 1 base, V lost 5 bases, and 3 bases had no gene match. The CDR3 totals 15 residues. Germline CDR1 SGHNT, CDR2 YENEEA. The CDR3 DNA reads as TGTGCCAGCAGCCTGACAGGGGGGGCCAAAAACATTCAGTACTTC. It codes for CASSLTGGAKNIQYF.

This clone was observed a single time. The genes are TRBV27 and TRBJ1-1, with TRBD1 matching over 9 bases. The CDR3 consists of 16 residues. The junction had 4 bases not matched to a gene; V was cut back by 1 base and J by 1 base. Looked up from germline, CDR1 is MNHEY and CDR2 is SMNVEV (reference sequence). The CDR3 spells CASSLYWDRENTEAFF. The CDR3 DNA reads TGTGCCAGCAGTTTATATTGGGACAGGGAGAACACTGAAGCTTTCTTT.

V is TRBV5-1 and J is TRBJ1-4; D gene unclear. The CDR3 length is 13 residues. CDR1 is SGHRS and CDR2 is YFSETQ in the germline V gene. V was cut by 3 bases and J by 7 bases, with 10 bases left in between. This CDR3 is CASSWALREKLFF. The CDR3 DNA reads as TGCGCCAGCAGCTGGGCCCTTCGTGAAAAACTGTTTTTT.

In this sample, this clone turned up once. CDR3 protein: CASSLFGRNRGSLDEQYF. The CDR3 DNA follows: TGTGCCAGCAGTTTATTCGGAAGGAACAGGGGAAGTCTGGACGAGCAGTACTTC. The chain couples TRBV28 to TRBJ2-7; 7 positions agree with TRBD1. The V gene end was trimmed by 1 base and the J gene end by 5 bases; junction bases not matched to a gene: 17. CDR1 and CDR2 from the germline V gene are MDHEN and SYDVKM. CDR3 length equals 18 residues.

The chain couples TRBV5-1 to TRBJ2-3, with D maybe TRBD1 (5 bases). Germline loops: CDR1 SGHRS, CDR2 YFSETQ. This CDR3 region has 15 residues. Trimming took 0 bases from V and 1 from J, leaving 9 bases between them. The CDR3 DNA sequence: TGCGCCAGCAGCTTGGCCGCAGGGCGCACAGATACGCAGTATTTT. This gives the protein CASSLAAGRTDTQYF.

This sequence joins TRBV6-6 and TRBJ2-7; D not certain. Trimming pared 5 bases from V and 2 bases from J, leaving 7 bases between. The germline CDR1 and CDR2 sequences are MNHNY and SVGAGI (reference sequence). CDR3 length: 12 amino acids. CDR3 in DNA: TGTGCCAGCAGTCCTACGCCCTACGAGCAGTACTTC. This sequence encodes CASSPTPYEQYF.

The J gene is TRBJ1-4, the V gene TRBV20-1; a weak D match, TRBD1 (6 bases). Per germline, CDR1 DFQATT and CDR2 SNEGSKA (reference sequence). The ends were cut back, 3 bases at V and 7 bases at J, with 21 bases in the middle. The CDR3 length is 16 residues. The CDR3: CSASRGQLGSGEKLFF. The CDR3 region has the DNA TGCAGTGCTAGTAGGGGACAACTGGGTTCGGGTGAAAAACTGTTTTTT.

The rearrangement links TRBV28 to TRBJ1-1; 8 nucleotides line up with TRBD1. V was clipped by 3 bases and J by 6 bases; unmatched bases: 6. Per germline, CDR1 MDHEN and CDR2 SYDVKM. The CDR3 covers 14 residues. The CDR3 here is CASSLQGAHAEAFF. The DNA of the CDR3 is TGTGCCAGCAGTTTGCAGGGGGCTCATGCTGAAGCTTTCTTT. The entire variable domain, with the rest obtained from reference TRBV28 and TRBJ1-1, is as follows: DVKVTQSSRYLVKRTGEKVFLECVQDMDHENMFWYRQDPGLGLRLIYFSYDVKMKEKGDIPEGYSVSREKKERFSLILESASTNQTSMYLCASSLQGAHAEAFFGQGTRLTVV.

CDR3 loop: CAIREGQGSYEQYF. The DNA of the CDR3 is TGTGCCATCAGGGAGGGACAGGGATCCTACGAGCAGTACTTC. This sequence joins TRBV10-3 and TRBJ2-7; 9 nucleotides match TRBD1. Germline-derived CDR1 and CDR2 are ENHRY and SYGVKD. V lost 6 bases to trimming and J lost 1 base; unmatched junction nucleotides: 4. The CDR3 runs to 14 residues.

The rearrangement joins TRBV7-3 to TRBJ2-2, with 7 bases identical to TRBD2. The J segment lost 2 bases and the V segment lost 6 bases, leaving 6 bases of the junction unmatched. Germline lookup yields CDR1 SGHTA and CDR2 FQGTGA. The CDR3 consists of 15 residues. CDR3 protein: CASSPLAVNTGELFF. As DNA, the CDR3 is TGTGCCAGCAGTCCCCTAGCGGTAAACACCGGGGAGCTGTTTTTT. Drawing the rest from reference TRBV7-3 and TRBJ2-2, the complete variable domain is GAGVSQTPSNKVTEKGKYVELRCDPISGHTALYWYRQSLGQGPEFLIYFQGTGAADDSGLPNDRFFAVRPEGSVSTLKIQRTERGDSAVYLCASSPLAVNTGELFFGEGSRLTVL.

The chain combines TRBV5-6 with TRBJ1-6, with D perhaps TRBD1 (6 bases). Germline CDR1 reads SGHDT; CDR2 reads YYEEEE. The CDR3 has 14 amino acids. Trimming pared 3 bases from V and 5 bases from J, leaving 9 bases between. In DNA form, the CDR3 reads TGTGCCAGCAGCTCGAGGGGGAATAATTCACCCCTCCACTTT. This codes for CASSSRGNNSPLHF.

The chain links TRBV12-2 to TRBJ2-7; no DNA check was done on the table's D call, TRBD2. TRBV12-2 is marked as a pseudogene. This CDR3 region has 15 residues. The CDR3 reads CASRTKTSGTYEQYF. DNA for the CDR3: TGTGCAAGTCGCACTAAGACTAGCGGTACCTACGAGCAGTACTTC.

CDR3 nucleotide sequence: TGTGCCACCAGTGTGGGCAGGGGGGACGGCTACACCTTC. Translated, it gives CATSVGRGDGYTF. The V call is TRBV24-1, the J call TRBJ1-2; 7 bases are shared with TRBD1. The trim removed 5 bases at V and 8 bases at J, leaving 7 bases unmatched. The CDR3 length is 13 residues. CDR1 and CDR2 (germline): KGHDR, SFDVKD.

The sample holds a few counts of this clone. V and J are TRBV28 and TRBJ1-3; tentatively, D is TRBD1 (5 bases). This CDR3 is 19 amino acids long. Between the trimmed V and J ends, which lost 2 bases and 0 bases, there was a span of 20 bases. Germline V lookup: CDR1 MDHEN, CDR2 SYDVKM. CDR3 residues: CASSLTRPTQALSGNTIYF. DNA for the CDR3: TGTGCCAGCAGTTTAACCCGCCCGACACAGGCCCTCTCTGGAAACACCATATATTTT. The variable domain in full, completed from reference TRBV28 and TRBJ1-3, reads DVKVTQSSRYLVKRTGEKVFLECVQDMDHENMFWYRQDPGLGLRLIYFSYDVKMKEKGDIPEGYSVSREKKERFSLILESASTNQTSMYLCASSLTRPTQALSGNTIYFGEGSWLTVV.

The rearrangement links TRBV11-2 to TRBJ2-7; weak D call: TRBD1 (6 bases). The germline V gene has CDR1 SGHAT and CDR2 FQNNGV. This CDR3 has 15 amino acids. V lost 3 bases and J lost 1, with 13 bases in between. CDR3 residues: CASSFPYRDSYEQYF. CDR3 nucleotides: TGTGCCAGCAGCTTCCCCTACAGGGATTCCTACGAGCAGTACTTC. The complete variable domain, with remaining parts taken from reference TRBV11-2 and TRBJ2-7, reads EAGVAQSPRYKIIEKRQSVAFWCNPISGHATLYWYQQILGQGPKLLIQFQNNGVVDDSQLPKDRFSAERLKGVDSTLKIQPAKLEDSAVYLCASSFPYRDSYEQYFGPGTRLTVT.

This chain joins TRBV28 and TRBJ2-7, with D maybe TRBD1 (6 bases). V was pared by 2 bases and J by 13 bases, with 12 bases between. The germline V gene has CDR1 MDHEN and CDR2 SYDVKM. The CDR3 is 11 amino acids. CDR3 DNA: TGTGCCAGCAGTTTAGGTCCGGACAGCTACTTC. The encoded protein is CASSLGPDSYF.

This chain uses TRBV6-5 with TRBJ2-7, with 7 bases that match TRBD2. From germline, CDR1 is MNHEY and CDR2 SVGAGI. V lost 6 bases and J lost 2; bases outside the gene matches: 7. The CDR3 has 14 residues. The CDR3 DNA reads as TGTGCCAGCAGCCCGGGGGAGGGCCCCTACGAGCAGTACTTC. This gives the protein CASSPGEGPYEQYF.

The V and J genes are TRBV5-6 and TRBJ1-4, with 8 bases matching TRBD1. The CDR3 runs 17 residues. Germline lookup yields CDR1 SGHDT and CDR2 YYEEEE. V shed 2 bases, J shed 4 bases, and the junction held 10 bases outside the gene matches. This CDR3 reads CASSFGTGSKNNEKLFF. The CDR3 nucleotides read TGTGCCAGCAGCTTCGGGACAGGCTCTAAGAATAATGAAAAACTGTTTTTT.

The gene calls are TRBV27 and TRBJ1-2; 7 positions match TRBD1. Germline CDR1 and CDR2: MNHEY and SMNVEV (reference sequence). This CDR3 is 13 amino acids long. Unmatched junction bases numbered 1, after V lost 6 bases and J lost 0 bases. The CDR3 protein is CASRGTANYGYTF. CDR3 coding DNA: TGTGCCAGCAGGGGGACAGCTAACTATGGCTACACCTTC.